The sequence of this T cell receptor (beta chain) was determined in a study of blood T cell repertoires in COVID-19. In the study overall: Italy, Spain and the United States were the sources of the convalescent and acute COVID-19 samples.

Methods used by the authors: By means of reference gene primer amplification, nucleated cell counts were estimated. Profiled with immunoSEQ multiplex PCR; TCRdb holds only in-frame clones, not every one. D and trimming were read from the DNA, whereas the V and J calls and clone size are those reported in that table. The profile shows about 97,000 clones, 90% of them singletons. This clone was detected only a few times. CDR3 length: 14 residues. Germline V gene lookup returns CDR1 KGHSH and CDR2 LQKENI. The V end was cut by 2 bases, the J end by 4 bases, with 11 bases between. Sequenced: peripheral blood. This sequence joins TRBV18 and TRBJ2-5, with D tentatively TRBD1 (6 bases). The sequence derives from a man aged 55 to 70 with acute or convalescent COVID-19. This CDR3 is CASSPSSDRETQYF. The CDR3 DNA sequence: TGTGCCAGCTCACCAAGTTCGGACAGAGAGACCCAGTACTTC.